This section outlines one TCR beta chain sequence together with its context. As yet, its antigen is unknown. This record belongs to a study of identical twins. Study observations and caveats: Recombination models fit unrelated individuals' TCR alpha sharing but underestimated twins'.

Germline CDR1 SGHTA, CDR2 FQGNSA. This CDR3 is built from 15 residues. The V end lost 5 bases, the J end lost 5 bases, and 17 bases lay between the germline ends. Each CDR3 protein gets one entry after TCRdb re-called the 5' RACE reads with MiXCR. The sample consists of roughly 720,000 distinct CDR3 sequences, roughly 20% of them appearing once. These sequences were also reported in another study, on T cells expressing NK-cell markers. That study reports: Within several experiments, an anti-gamma-delta TCR antibody kept the sorting limited to alpha-beta TCR T cells.

The clonotype originates from a young woman in good health. The rearrangement uses TRBV7-2 and TRBJ2-3; a possible D gene is TRBD2 (6 bases). Source material: PBMCs. CDR3 bases: TGTGCCAGCAGCCTTATGGAGGGGCATTTAGATACGCAGTATTTT. It specifies CASSLMEGHLDTQYF. Combining the CDR3 with reference TRBV7-2 and TRBJ2-3 gives the whole variable domain GAGVSQSPSNKVTEKGKDVELRCDPISGHTALYWYRQSLGQGLEFLIYFQGNSAPDKSGLPSDRFSAERTGGSVSTLTIQRTQQEDSAVYLCASSLMEGHLDTQYFGPGTRLTVL.